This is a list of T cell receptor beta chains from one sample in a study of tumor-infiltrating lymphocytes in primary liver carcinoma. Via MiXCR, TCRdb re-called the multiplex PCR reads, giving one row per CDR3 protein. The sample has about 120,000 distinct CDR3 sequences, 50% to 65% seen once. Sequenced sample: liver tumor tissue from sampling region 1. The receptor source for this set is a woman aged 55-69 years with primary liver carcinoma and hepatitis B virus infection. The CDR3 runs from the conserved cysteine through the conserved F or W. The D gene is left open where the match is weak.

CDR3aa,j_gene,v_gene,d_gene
CASRSGLQHNEQFF,TRBJ2-1,TRBV12-3/TRBV12-4,TRBD2
CVSSYPRSFTDTQYF,TRBJ2-3,TRBV11-2,.
CASSYGTRDGYTF,TRBJ1-2,TRBV6-5,.
CVSSEGLAGGQWTGELFF,TRBJ2-2,TRBV11-3,TRBD2
CASSLRGTAGELLF,TRBJ2-2,TRBV11-2,.
CSVHRGGITDTQYF,TRBJ2-3,TRBV29-1,.
CSVEGGAQEIQYF,TRBJ2-5,TRBV29-1,.
CASSLVVYRGLAGSYEQYF,TRBJ2-7,TRBV11-3,TRBD2
CASSPGLGAKNIQYF,TRBJ2-4,TRBV28,.
CARSLDLGTGLEYF,TRBJ2-5,TRBV11-2,TRBD1
CASHVGENTEAFF,TRBJ1-1,TRBV28,.
CASSPSGRASREQYF,TRBJ2-7,TRBV11-2,TRBD2
CAISVAESSYEQYF,TRBJ2-7,TRBV10-3,.
CASSLEQRNTEAFF,TRBJ1-1,TRBV5-4,.
CSGTLGAGVYNEQFF,TRBJ2-1,TRBV6-1,.
CVSSEYKGGYTF,TRBJ1-2,TRBV6-5,.
CVCSLVGRADTQYF,TRBJ2-3,TRBV11-2,.